This T cell receptor beta chain was profiled in a study of cytotoxic CD8 clonotypes in ibrutinib-treated CLL. Study overall: Mean values per sample were 250,000 to 300,000 productive templates and 98,000 or so productive rearrangements.

The repertoire was sequenced with immunoSEQ multiplex PCR; TCRdb's copy has only in-frame clones and lacks some. This sample has some 200,000 clones, with 75% to 85% found just once. About this clone: Its antigen is not known.

Trimming left V 5 bases short and J 7 bases short, with 14 bases between. Germline V gives CDR1 LNHDA, CDR2 SQIVND (reference sequence). The CDR3 totals 14 residues. Study-level points and caveats: Baseline clonality, above age-matched healthy donor levels, tracked circulating CD8+ T-cell counts. A difference in sampling times existed between sustained-remission and progressing patients.

This clonotype was sampled from a human donor with chronic lymphocytic leukemia. The genes are TRBV19 and TRBJ1-4, with a weak D call TRBD1 (5 bases). The specimen comprised PBMCs, sampled after 12 months of ibrutinib treatment. DNA for the CDR3: TGTGCCAGTAGTTTAGGCAGGGAGGTTGAAAAACTGTTTTTT. It specifies CASSLGREVEKLFF.